Here is one T cell receptor beta chain with its context. Clones were read by immunoSEQ multiplex PCR, and TCRdb kept only the in-frame ones, dropping some. The sample has around 73,000 clones, approximately 91% seen once. Per the germline V gene, CDR1 is LNHDA and CDR2 is SQIVND (reference sequence). The CDR3 contains 15 residues. Trimming took 6 bases from V and 3 from J; bases not matched to a gene: 10. This specimen belongs to a study of technical replicates of blood from a handful of donors. Specimen: PBMCs. This sequence joins TRBV19 and TRBJ1-2; TRBD1 matches at 7 bases. The receptor was isolated from a human donor in good health. Some clones in this sample may be carry-over from other donors' samples. CDR3 in amino acids: CASSEVGGVYYGYTF. CDR3 sequence (DNA): TGTGCCAGTAGCGAGGTAGGGGGCGTCTACTATGGCTACACCTTC.